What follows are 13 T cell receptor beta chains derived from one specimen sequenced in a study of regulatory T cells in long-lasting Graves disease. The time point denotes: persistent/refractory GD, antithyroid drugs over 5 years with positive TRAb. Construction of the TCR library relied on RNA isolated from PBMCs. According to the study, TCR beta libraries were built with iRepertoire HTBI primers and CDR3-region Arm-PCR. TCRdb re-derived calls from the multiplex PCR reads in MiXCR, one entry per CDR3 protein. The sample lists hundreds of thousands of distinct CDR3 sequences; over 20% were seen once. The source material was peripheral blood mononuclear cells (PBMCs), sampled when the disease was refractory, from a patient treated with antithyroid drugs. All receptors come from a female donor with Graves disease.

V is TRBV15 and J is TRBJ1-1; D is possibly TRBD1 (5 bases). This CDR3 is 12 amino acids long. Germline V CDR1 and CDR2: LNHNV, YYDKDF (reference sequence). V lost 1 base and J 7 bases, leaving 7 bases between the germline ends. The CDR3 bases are TGTGCCACCAGCAGAGTGAGGGGTGAAGCTTTCTTT. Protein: CATSRVRGEAFF. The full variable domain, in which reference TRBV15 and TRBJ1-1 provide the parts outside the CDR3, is DAMVIQNPRYQVTQFGKPVTLSCSQTLNHNVMYWYQQKSSQAPKLLFHYYDKDFNNEADTPDNFQSRRPNTSFCFLDIRSPGLGDTAMYLCATSRVRGEAFFGQGTRLTVV.

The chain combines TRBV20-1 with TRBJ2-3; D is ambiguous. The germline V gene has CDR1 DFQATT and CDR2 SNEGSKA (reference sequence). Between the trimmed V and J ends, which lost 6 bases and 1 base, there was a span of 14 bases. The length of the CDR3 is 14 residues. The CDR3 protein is CSALTLTGTDTQYF. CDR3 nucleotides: TGCAGTGCCCTCACCCTAACGGGCACAGATACGCAGTATTTT.

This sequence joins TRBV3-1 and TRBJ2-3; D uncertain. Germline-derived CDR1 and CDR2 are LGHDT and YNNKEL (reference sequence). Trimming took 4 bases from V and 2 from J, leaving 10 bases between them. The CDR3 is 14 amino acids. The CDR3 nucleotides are TGTGCCAGCAGCCCCAGAGCCTTCACAGATACGCAGTATTTT. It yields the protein CASSPRAFTDTQYF.

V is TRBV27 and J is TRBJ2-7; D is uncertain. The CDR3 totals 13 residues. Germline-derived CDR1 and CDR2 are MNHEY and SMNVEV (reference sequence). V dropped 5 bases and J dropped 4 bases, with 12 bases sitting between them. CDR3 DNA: TGTGCCAGCAGTCCCCGGGCCCTTTACGAGCAGTACTTC. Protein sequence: CASSPRALYEQYF.

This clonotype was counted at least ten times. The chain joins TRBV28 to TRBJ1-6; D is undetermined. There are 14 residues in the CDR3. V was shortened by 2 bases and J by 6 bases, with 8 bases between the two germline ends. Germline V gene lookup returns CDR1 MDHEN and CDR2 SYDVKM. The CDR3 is CASSLNKGNSPLHF. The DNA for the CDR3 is TGTGCCAGCAGTTTAAATAAGGGTAATTCACCCCTCCACTTT.

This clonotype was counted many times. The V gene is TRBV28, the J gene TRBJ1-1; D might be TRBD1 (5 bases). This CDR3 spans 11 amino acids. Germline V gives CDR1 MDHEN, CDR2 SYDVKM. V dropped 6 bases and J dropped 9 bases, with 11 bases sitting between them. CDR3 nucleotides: TGTGCCAGCAGCTCGGGGCCCAAAGCTTTCTTT. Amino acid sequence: CASSSGPKAFF.

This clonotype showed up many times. This chain's CDR3 is CASSFYREATEAFF. CDR3 DNA: TGTGCCAGCAGTTTTTACAGGGAGGCCACTGAAGCTTTCTTT. The rearrangement links TRBV12-3 or TRBV12-4 to TRBJ1-1, with D maybe TRBD1 (6 bases). V gave up 3 bases and J gave up 4 bases, with 12 bases separating them. The CDR3 covers 14 residues.

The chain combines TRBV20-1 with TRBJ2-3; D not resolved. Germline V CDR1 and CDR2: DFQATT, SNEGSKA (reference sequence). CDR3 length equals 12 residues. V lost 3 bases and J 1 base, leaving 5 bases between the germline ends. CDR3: CSASWGTDTQYF. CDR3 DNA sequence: TGCAGTGCTAGTTGGGGCACAGATACGCAGTATTTT.

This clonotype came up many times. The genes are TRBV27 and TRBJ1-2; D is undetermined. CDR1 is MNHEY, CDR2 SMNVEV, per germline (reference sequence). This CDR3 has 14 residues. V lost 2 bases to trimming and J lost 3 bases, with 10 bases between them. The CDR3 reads CASSLTGNHYGYTF. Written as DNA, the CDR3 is TGTGCCAGCAGTTTAACCGGGAACCACTATGGCTACACCTTC.

The DNA of the CDR3 is TGTGCCAGCAGTGACTACTCCGGGGCGCACTCTGGGGCCAACGTCCTGACTTTC. It encodes CASSDYSGAHSGANVLTF. The rearrangement uses TRBV14 and TRBJ2-6; D tentatively reads TRBD1 or TRBD2 (5 bases each). With 6 bases removed from V and 0 bases from J, the gap between germline ends came to 18 bases. The CDR3 spans 18 residues. Germline CDR1 and CDR2: SGHDN and FVKESK.

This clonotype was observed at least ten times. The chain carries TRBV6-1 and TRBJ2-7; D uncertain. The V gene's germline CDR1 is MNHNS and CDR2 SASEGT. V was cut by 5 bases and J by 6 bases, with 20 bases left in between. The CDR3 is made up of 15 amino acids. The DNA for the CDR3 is TGTGCCAGCAGTAATGTCGAATTTGTCGTACCCGAGCAGTACTTC. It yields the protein CASSNVEFVVPEQYF.

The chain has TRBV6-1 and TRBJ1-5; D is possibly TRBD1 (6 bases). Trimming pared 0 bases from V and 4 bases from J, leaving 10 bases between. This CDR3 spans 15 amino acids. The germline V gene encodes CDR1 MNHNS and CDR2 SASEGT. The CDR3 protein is CASSEAERGNQPQHF. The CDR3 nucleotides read TGTGCCAGCAGTGAAGCGGAGAGGGGGAATCAGCCCCAGCATTTT.

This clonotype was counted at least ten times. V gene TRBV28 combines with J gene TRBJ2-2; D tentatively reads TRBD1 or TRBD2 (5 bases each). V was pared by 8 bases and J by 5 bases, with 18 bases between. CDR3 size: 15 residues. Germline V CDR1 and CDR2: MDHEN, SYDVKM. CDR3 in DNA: TGTGCCAGCGGCTCACGGGCTGGGGGTACCGGGGAGCTGTTTTTT. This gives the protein CASGSRAGGTGELFF.